This T cell receptor beta chain emerged from a study of beta chain features in type 1 diabetes. A single heparinised draw of approximately 110 mL on average was taken per donor. This CDR3 contains 12 residues. The germline V gene encodes CDR1 SGHAT and CDR2 FQDESV (reference sequence). Trimming left V 2 bases short and J 8 bases short, with 7 bases between. Since all of the isolated RNA was reverse transcribed, expressed TCRB transcripts were what got sequenced. The protocol was immunoSEQ multiplex PCR, while the TCRdb copy is restricted to in-frame clones and leaves out a portion. Counted here are around 500,000 clones, over 10% occurring once; the ten biggest clones make up 0.04% to 0.05%.

The chain couples TRBV11-1 to TRBJ2-1; no firm D call. The clonotype was recovered from a woman under 30 in good health. Sequencing input: naive CD4+ T cells from blood. CDR3 bases: TGTGCCAGCAGCTTAAGGTGGGATGAGCAGTTCTTC. Its translation: CASSLRWDEQFF.